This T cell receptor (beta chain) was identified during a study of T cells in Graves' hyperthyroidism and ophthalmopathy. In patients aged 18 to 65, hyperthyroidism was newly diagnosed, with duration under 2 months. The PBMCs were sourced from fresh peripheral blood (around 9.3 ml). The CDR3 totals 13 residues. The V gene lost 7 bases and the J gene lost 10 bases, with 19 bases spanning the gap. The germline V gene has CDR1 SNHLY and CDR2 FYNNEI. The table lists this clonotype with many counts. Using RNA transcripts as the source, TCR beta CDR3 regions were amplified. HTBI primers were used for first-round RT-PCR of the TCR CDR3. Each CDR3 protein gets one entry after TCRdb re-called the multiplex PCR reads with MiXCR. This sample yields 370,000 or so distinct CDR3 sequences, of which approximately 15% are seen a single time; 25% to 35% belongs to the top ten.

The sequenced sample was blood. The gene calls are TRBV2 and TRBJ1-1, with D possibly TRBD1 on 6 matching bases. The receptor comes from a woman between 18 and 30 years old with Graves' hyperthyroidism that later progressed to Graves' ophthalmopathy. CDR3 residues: CASKEPGAFGAFF. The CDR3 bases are TGTGCCAGCAAGGAGCCGGGGGCTTTCGGAGCTTTCTTT.